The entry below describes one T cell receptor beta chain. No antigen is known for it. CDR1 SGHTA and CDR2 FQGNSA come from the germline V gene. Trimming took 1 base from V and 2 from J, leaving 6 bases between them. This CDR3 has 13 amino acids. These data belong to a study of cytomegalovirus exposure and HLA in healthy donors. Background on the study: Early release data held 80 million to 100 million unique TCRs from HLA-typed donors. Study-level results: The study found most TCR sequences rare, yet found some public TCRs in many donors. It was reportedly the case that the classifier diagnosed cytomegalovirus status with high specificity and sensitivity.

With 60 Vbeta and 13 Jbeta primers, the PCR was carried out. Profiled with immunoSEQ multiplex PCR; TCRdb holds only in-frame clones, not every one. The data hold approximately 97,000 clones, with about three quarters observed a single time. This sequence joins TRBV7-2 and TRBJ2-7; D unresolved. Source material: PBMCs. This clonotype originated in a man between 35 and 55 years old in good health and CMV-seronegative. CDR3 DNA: TGTGCCAGCAGCTTAGATAACACCTACGAGCAGTACTTC. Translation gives CASSLDNTYEQYF.